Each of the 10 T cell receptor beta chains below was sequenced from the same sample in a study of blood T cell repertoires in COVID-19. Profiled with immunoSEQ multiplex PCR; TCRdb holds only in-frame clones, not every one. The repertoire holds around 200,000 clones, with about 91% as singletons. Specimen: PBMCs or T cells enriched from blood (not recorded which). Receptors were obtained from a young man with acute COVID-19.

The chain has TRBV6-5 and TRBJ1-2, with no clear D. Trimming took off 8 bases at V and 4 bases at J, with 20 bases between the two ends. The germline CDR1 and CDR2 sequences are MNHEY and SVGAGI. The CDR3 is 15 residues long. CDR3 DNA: TGTGCCAGCGTGGCAGAGGGATCCAACCTCTATGGCTACACCTTC. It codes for CASVAEGSNLYGYTF.

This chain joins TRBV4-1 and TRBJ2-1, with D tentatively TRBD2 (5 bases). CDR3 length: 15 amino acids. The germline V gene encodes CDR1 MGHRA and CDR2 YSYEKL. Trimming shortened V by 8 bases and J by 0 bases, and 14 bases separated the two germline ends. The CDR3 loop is CASQDGKSSYNEQFF. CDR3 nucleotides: TGCGCCAGCCAGGACGGGAAGAGCTCCTACAATGAGCAGTTCTTC.

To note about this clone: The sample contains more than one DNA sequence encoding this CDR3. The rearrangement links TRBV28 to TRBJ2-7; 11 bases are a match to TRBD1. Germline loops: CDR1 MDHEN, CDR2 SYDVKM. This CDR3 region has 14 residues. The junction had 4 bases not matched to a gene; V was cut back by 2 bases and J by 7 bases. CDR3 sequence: CASSLGQGAREQYF. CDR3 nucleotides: TGTGCCAGCAGTTTAGGACAGGGGGCAAGGGAGCAGTACTTC.

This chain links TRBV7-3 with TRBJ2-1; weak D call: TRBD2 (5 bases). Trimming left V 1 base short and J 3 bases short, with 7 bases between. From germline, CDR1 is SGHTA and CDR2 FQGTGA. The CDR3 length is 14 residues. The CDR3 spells CASSLMAGYNEQFF. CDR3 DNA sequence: TGTGCCAGCAGCTTAATGGCGGGCTACAATGAGCAGTTCTTC.

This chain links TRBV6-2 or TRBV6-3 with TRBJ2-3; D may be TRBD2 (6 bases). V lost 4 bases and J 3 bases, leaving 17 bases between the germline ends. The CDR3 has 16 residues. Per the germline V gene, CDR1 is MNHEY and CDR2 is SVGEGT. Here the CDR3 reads CASSFLADQRTDTQYF. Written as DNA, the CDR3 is TGTGCCAGCAGTTTTTTAGCGGACCAAAGGACAGATACGCAGTATTTT.

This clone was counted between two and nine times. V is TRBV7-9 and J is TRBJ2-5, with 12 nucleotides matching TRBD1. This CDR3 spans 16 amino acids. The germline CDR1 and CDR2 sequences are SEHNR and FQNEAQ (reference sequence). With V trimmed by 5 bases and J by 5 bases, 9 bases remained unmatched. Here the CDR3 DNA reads TGTGCCAGCAGCCTACCGGGACAGGGGGCTTTGGAGACCCAGTACTTC. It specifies CASSLPGQGALETQYF. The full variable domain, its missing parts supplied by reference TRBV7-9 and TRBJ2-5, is DTGVSQNPRHKITKRGQNVTFRCDPISEHNRLYWYRQTLGQGPEFLTYFQNEAQLEKSRLLSDRFSAERPKGSFSTLEIQRTEQGDSAMYLCASSLPGQGALETQYFGPGTRLLVL.

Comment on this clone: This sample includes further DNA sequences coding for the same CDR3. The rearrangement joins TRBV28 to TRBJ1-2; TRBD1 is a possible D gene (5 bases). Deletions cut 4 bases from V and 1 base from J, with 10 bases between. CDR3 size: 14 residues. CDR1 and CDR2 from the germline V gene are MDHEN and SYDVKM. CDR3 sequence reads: CASSSLGGNYGYTF. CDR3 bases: TGTGCCAGCAGTTCCCTCGGGGGTAACTATGGCTACACCTTC.

CDR3: CASSWDIGETQYF. The CDR3 DNA follows: TGTGCCAGCAGCTGGGACATTGGAGAGACCCAGTACTTC. V usage is TRBV7-9 and J usage is TRBJ2-5, with a tentative D call TRBD1 (6 bases). The CDR3 length is 13 residues. Germline-derived CDR1 and CDR2 are SEHNR and FQNEAQ (reference sequence). Trimming stripped 4 bases from V and 4 bases from J, with 10 bases between.

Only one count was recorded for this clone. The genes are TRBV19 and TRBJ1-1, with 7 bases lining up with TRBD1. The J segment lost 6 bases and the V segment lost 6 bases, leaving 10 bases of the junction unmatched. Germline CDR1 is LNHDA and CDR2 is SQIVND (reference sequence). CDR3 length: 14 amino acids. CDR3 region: CASRTKGASSEAFF. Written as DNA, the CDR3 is TGTGCCAGTAGAACTAAGGGGGCGAGTTCTGAAGCTTTCTTT.

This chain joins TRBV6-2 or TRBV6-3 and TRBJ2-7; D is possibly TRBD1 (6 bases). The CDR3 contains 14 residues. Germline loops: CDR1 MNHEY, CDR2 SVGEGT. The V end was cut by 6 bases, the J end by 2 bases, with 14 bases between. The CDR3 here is CASSLTGTAYEQYF. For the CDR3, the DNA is TGTGCCAGCAGCCTTACAGGGACCGCCTACGAGCAGTACTTC.